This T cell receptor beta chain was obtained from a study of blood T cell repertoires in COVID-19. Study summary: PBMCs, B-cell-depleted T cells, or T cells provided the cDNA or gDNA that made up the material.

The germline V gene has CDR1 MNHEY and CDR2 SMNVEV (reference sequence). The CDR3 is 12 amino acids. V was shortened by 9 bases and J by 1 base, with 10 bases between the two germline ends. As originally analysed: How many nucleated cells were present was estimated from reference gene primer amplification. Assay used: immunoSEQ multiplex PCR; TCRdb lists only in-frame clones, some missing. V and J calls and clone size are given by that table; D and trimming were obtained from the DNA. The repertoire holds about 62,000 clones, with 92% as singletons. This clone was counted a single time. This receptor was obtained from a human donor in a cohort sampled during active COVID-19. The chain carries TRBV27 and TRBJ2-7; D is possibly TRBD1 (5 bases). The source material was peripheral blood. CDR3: CASISGSYEQYF. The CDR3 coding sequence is TGTGCCAGTATATCAGGGTCCTACGAGCAGTACTTC.